This record looks at one TCR beta chain sequence and its context. This receptor's antigen is unknown. No base quality values were provided; no much bigger clone lies one nucleotide off. The data derive from a study of response to subunit inactivated influenza vaccine (dated 2018 in TCRdb). Context from the whole study: Deep quantitative T cell receptor repertoire profiling was used in the study to track responses to a trivalent subunit inactivated influenza vaccine. General findings and caveats noted by the study authors: The authors proposed that each seasonal influenza vaccination may bring in only a limited number of new T cells.

Receptor libraries were prepared by RT-PCR. The listed sequencing device is Illumina HiSeq 2500. The raw public reads went through TCRdb reprocessing: fastp at Q25, MiXCR clone calling, in-frame beta chains kept. Under each unique CDR3 protein, matching rows form one entry showing the most common genes and DNA. For this sample the table gives 450,000 to 550,000 distinct CDR3 sequences, of which around 25% were detected only once. The top ten constitute under 2.5% of the sample. Measured from the cysteine to the phenylalanine, the CDR3 is 17 residues long. Only the CDR3 part of the read is kept: 51 bases, read in frame from the first base. V sheds 1 base and J sheds 2 bases, leaving 13 bases between their ends. Sequences SGHKS (CDR1) and YYEKEE (CDR2) are obtained from the germline V gene (reference sequence).

Specimen: CD4+ T cells sorted from PBMCs, collected approximately 5 days after vaccination. This receptor chain uses TRBV5-5 and TRBJ2-6, with no reliable assignment of the D segment. This clonotype was obtained from a man over 45 who received an inactivated influenza vaccine. Donor details come from another sample of the same person, matched by shared clones. The CDR3 region has the sequence CASSLMAANAGANVLTF. The base sequence is TGTGCCAGCAGCTTGATGGCCGCCAACGCTGGGGCCAACGTCCTGACTTTC.